This TCR beta chain was sequenced in a study of T-cell reconstitution after alpha-beta-depleted transplantation in children. Findings and caveats of the study: The study reportedly traced alpha-beta T cells about two months after transplant to several hundred expanded graft clones.

The V gene's germline CDR1 is SGHRS and CDR2 YFSETQ. The CDR3 is 17 residues long. Trimming removed 0 bases at V and 0 bases at J, with 15 bases between. The authors prepared the TCRbeta library with unique molecular identifiers. TCRdb re-derived calls from the PCR reads in MiXCR, one entry per CDR3 protein. The profile shows 700,000 to 950,000 distinct CDR3 sequences, approximately 15% of them singletons. A word on this clonotype: The antigen is not known.

The source is a male patient younger than 18 who had a stem cell transplant for acute lymphoblastic leukemia, so the T cells may come from the graft donor. V is TRBV5-1 and J is TRBJ2-5, with D maybe TRBD1 (5 bases). The sequenced sample was PBMCs, mostly from graft donor cells, obtained 360 days after TCRalphabeta/CD19-depleted stem cell transplant. CDR3 nucleotides: TGCGCCAGCAGCTTGGGAGCCAGGGCTTCGTACCAAGAGACCCAGTACTTC. Protein product: CASSLGARASYQETQYF. The whole variable domain, filled in from reference TRBV5-1 and TRBJ2-5, reads KAGVTQTPRYLIKTRGQQVTLSCSPISGHRSVSWYQQTPGQGLQFLFEYFSETQRNKGNFPGRFSGRQFSNSRSEMNVSTLELGDSALYLCASSLGARASYQETQYFGPGTRLLVL.